The sequence of this T cell receptor beta chain was determined in a study of blood T cell repertoires in COVID-19. Study-level information: Sources were T cells, B-cell-depleted T cells, or PBMCs; the material itself was cDNA or gDNA.

Assay: immunoSEQ multiplex PCR; the TCRdb copy retains only in-frame clones and omits some. The data hold 270,000 or so clones, with approximately 86% observed a single time. The CDR3 length is 15 residues. CDR1 SGHRS and CDR2 YFSETQ come from the germline V gene. The trim removed 4 bases at V and 9 bases at J, leaving 16 bases unmatched. Participants were aged about 18 to 89 years, lived in 25 or so US areas, and enrolled virtually. Participants were placed into cohorts based on the clinical history they reported. What the recovered Cohort 3 donors had was two negative PCRs, clearance, or symptom resolution.

The clonotype originates from a woman younger than 30 who had recovered from COVID-19. Sequenced: PBMCs or T cells enriched from blood (not recorded which). The J gene is TRBJ2-7, the V gene TRBV5-1, with 7 positions matching TRBD1. CDR3 bases: TGCGCCAGCAGCACAAGCCGGGACAGCAGTTCGCGGCAGTACTTC. Translating it yields CASSTSRDSSSRQYF.